This T cell receptor (beta chain) stems from a study of regulatory T cells in long-lasting Graves disease. Study-level findings and limits: When disease was persistent, TRBV28, TRBJ1-2 and TRBJ2-5 were the favored segments. Lower TCR diversity was seen in persistent Graves' patients than in newly diagnosed ones.

As to time point: newly diagnosed GD, antithyroid drugs for less than 3 months. The TCR library was prepared using RNA isolated from PBMCs. Note on this clonotype: The antigen is not known.

Relying on iRepertoire HTBI primers and Arm-PCR of CDR3 regions, the team built TCR beta libraries. Via MiXCR, TCRdb re-called the multiplex PCR reads, giving one row per CDR3 protein. The profile covers 360,000 or so distinct CDR3 sequences, with around 15% appearing a single time and roughly a fifth taken by the ten largest. The CDR3 is made up of 15 amino acids. Trimming shortened V by 11 bases and J by 0 bases, and 20 bases separated the two germline ends. CDR1 is MNHEY and CDR2 is SMNVEV in the germline V gene (reference sequence). These same records also appear under a second study, on T cells in Graves' hyperthyroidism and ophthalmopathy. Per that paper: From stable hyperthyroidism, ophthalmopathy was separated by a 13 V-J model.

Sequenced here: peripheral blood mononuclear cells (PBMCs), sampled at new diagnosis, from a patient treated with antithyroid drugs. This rearrangement joins TRBV27 to TRBJ2-7; D unresolved. The clonotype was recovered from a woman under 30 with Graves disease. This CDR3 reads CAASSYWLTSYEQYF. The CDR3 nucleotides are TGTGCCGCCAGTAGCTACTGGCTGACCTCCTACGAGCAGTACTTC.